These 23 T cell receptor beta chains were sequenced from one sample in a study of blood T cell repertoires in COVID-19. Libraries were prepared by immunoSEQ multiplex PCR; TCRdb keeps only in-frame clonotypes and omits some of them. The repertoire holds tens of thousands of clones, with 88% as singletons. The sample comprised peripheral blood. These receptors were collected from a woman older than 75 with active COVID-19.

The chain employs TRBV11-2 and TRBJ1-2; tentative D call: TRBD1 (6 bases). V shed 5 bases and J shed 1 base, with 8 bases lying between them. The CDR3 has 13 amino acids. The germline CDR1 and CDR2 sequences are SGHAT and FQNNGV. CDR3 bases: TGTGCCAGCAGCCCGGACAGTAACTATGGCTACACCTTC. This gives the protein CASSPDSNYGYTF.

This chain joins TRBV11-3 and TRBJ2-3, with TRBD2 matching 8 bases. CDR1 SGHNT and CDR2 YENEEA come from the germline V gene. Trimming took 2 bases from V and 11 from J; bases not matched to a gene: 3. This CDR3 has 12 residues. CDR3 amino acids: CASSLNGREQYF. Written as DNA, the CDR3 is TGTGCCAGCAGCTTAAACGGGAGGGAGCAGTATTTT.

The V call is TRBV19, the J call TRBJ2-3, with TRBD2 matching 7 bases. The CDR3 length is 13 residues. V lost 4 bases, J lost 6 bases, and 4 bases stayed unmatched. CDR1 and CDR2 (germline): LNHDA, SQIVND (reference sequence). Here the CDR3 DNA reads TGTGCCAGTAGTAACCTCGGGGGGGATACGCAGTATTTT. Protein: CASSNLGGDTQYF.

V usage is TRBV5-1 and J usage is TRBJ1-3, with D possibly matching TRBD1 (6 bases). V lost 5 bases to trimming and J lost 2 bases, with 8 bases between them. CDR3 length: 13 residues. The germline V gene has CDR1 SGHRS and CDR2 YFSETQ. CDR3 residues: CASRQGTGNTIYF. The CDR3 coding sequence is TGCGCCAGCAGACAGGGTACTGGAAACACCATATATTTT.

This clone was picked up one time. The rearrangement uses TRBV19 and TRBJ2-5, with TRBD2 as a possible D gene (5 bases). Germline V gene lookup returns CDR1 LNHDA and CDR2 SQIVND (reference sequence). The CDR3 has 10 amino acids. CDR3 amino acids: CLRVAETQYF. The CDR3 DNA sequence: TGTTTGCGGGTAGCGGAGACCCAGTACTTC.

This clone was recorded a few times. The genes are TRBV2 and TRBJ2-7; the D gene is possibly TRBD2 (5 bases). The length of the CDR3 is 13 residues. Germline CDR1 reads SNHLY; CDR2 reads FYNNEI. The germline V and J ends were trimmed by 6 bases and 3 bases, with 12 bases remaining between them. This CDR3 is CASSPGIIYEQYF. The CDR3 nucleotides read TGTGCCAGCAGCCCCGGGATAATCTACGAGCAGTACTTC.

The J gene is TRBJ2-7, the V gene TRBV29-1; 7 bases line up with TRBD2. This CDR3 contains 11 residues. Trimming at V came to 7 bases and at J to 2 bases, leaving 2 bases not matched to a gene. Germline loops: CDR1 SQVTM, CDR2 ANQGSEA. The CDR3 region has the DNA TGCAGCGCAGCGGGGACCTACGAGCAGTACTTC. Protein sequence: CSAAGTYEQYF.

V and J are TRBV28 and TRBJ2-1; 7 bases are shared with TRBD2. The germline V gene encodes CDR1 MDHEN and CDR2 SYDVKM. This CDR3 comprises 15 residues. Trimming took 4 bases from V and 2 from J; bases not matched to a gene: 5. CDR3 nucleotides: TGTGCCAGCAGTTCGGCGGGAGTTCCCTACAATGAGCAGTTCTTC. This sequence encodes CASSSAGVPYNEQFF.

This clone was seen more than once but under ten times. The chain links TRBV6-5 to TRBJ2-7; D perhaps matches TRBD2 (5 bases). This CDR3 has 14 residues. V gave up 5 bases and J gave up 5 bases, with 16 bases separating them. The germline gives CDR1 MNHEY, CDR2 SVGAGI. The CDR3 bases are TGTGCCAGCAGTACCATGAAGGGAGTCAACGAGCAGTACTTC. Its translation is CASSTMKGVNEQYF.

This CDR3 is CASSAGAGDTQYF. Here the CDR3 DNA reads TGTGCCAGCAGCGCGGGAGCTGGAGATACGCAGTATTTT. The chain carries TRBV4-2 and TRBJ2-3; TRBD2 matches 7 bases. With V trimmed by 5 bases and J by 5 bases, 4 bases remained unmatched. The CDR3 consists of 13 residues. Germline V gene lookup returns CDR1 LGHNA and CDR2 YNFKEQ.

This clone was seen once. The chain is built from TRBV6-5 and TRBJ1-1; D may be TRBD1 (5 bases). The CDR3 is 11 residues long. The germline V gene encodes CDR1 MNHEY and CDR2 SVGAGI. Trimming took off 5 bases at V and 9 bases at J, with 10 bases between the two ends. The CDR3 loop reads CASSPRGKAFF. In DNA form, the CDR3 reads TGTGCCAGCAGTCCCCGGGGGAAAGCTTTCTTT.

The chain links TRBV5-4 to TRBJ2-3, with TRBD2 matching over 10 bases. Unmatched junction bases numbered 6, after V lost 3 bases and J lost 2 bases. The CDR3 is made up of 16 amino acids. The germline gives CDR1 SGHNT, CDR2 YYREEE (reference sequence). This CDR3 is CASSSRTSGFTDTQYF. The CDR3 DNA sequence: TGTGCCAGCAGCTCGAGGACTAGCGGCTTCACAGATACGCAGTATTTT.

J is TRBJ2-3 and V is TRBV16, with TRBD2 identical over 9 bases. Germline CDR1 KGHSY, CDR2 FQNENV. The CDR3 is made up of 13 amino acids. V lost 4 bases and J lost 6; bases outside the gene matches: 2. For the CDR3, the DNA is TGTGCCAGCAGCCGGGGGACTAGCGATACGCAGTATTTT. This codes for CASSRGTSDTQYF.

The chain recombines TRBV18 with TRBJ2-3; D unclear. Deletions cut 3 bases from V and 0 bases from J, with 7 bases between. CDR3 length: 14 residues. CDR1 and CDR2 (germline): KGHSH, LQKENI. The CDR3 here is CASSPQTSTDTQYF. The DNA of the CDR3 is TGTGCCAGCTCACCCCAGACTAGCACAGATACGCAGTATTTT.

The rearrangement uses TRBV18 and TRBJ1-5, with D tentatively TRBD1 (5 bases). From germline, CDR1 is KGHSH and CDR2 LQKENI. V was clipped by 6 bases and J by 11 bases, with 17 bases between them. The CDR3 extends over 13 amino acids. Here the CDR3 DNA reads TGTGCCAGCTCTCTTAGGAGGGGCGAGGCCCAGCATTTT. Its translation: CASSLRRGEAQHF.

This clone has just one count. The gene calls are TRBV3-1 (or the pseudogene TRBV3-2) and TRBJ2-5; D perhaps matches TRBD2 (6 bases). This CDR3 has 15 amino acids. Germline V gene lookup returns CDR1 LGHDT and CDR2 YNNKEL (reference sequence). V was clipped by 4 bases and J by 3 bases, with 15 bases between them. CDR3 protein: CASSLGYSGKETQYF. DNA for the CDR3: TGTGCCAGCAGCCTAGGATATAGCGGAAAAGAGACCCAGTACTTC.

The rearrangement uses TRBV24-1 and TRBJ1-2, with TRBD1 matching over 9 bases. J was trimmed by 6 bases and V by 6 bases; bases with no gene match: 4. Germline CDR1 is KGHDR and CDR2 is SFDVKD. This CDR3 is built from 13 residues. This CDR3 reads CATSNRGQNGYTF. DNA of the CDR3: TGTGCCACCAGTAACAGGGGGCAGAATGGCTACACCTTC.

This chain joins TRBV18 and TRBJ1-2, with 10 bases that match TRBD1. The CDR3 consists of 17 residues. Trimming at V came to 6 bases and at J to 7 bases, leaving 17 bases not matched to a gene. CDR1 is KGHSH, CDR2 LQKENI, per germline. This chain's CDR3 is CASSRGIRDRGGIGYTF. CDR3 DNA: TGTGCCAGCTCGCGGGGCATTCGGGACAGGGGAGGAATTGGCTACACCTTC.

The V gene is TRBV7-2, the J gene TRBJ1-1; D gene uncertain. Trimming stripped 1 base from V and 0 bases from J, with 9 bases between. This CDR3 spans 15 amino acids. The germline V gene has CDR1 SGHTA and CDR2 FQGNSA. CDR3 sequence reads: CASSLGGGLNTEAFF. The CDR3, as DNA: TGTGCCAGCAGCTTAGGAGGAGGGTTGAACACTGAAGCTTTCTTT.

This chain uses TRBV5-6 with TRBJ2-3, with D possibly being TRBD1 (5 bases). Per the germline V gene, CDR1 is SGHDT and CDR2 is YYEEEE. This CDR3 spans 17 amino acids. Trimming removed 4 bases at V and 1 base at J, with 19 bases between. The CDR3 DNA reads as TGTGCCAGCAGCGCTTGGGGCAGACCAAGACGCACAGATACGCAGTATTTT. It is translated as CASSAWGRPRRTDTQYF.

Worth noting for this clone: A much larger clone is a single base away; this may be a read error. V is TRBV5-6 and J is TRBJ2-7; 11 nucleotides agree with TRBD1. The V segment lost 4 bases and the J segment 3 bases; nucleotides outside the gene matches: 3. This CDR3 has 14 amino acids. Germline V gene sequence: CDR1 SGHDT, CDR2 YYEEEE. For the CDR3, the DNA is TGTGCCAGCAGCGCCGGGACAGGGGGCTACGAGCAGTACTTC. As protein: CASSAGTGGYEQYF.

V usage is TRBV5-6 and J usage is TRBJ2-3, with a tentative D call TRBD2 (7 bases). Germline V gene data show CDR1 as SGHDT and CDR2 as YYEEEE. Trimming shortened V by 4 bases and J by 3 bases, and 18 bases separated the two germline ends. The CDR3 is 16 residues long. CDR3 in DNA: TGTGCCAGCAGCGCGGCTGGGAGGGGGGATACAGATACGCAGTATTTT. This gives the protein CASSAAGRGDTDTQYF.

This clone was counted between two and nine times. This sequence joins TRBV6-6 and TRBJ2-3, with TRBD2 matching 7 bases. Unmatched junction bases numbered 7, after V lost 5 bases and J lost 2 bases. In germline, CDR1 is MNHNY, CDR2 SVGAGI (reference sequence). This CDR3 has 15 amino acids. The CDR3 coding sequence is TGTGCCAGCAGTCGATCTAGCGGACCCACAGATACGCAGTATTTT. It is translated as CASSRSSGPTDTQYF.